These T cell receptor beta chains were read from a single sample in a study of T cell responses to AZD1222 COVID-19 vaccine. Sequencing was performed with immunoSEQ multiplex PCR; in TCRdb, only in-frame clones are kept and a portion is missing. The table includes 170,000 or so clones, 90% to 95% detected once. The source material was peripheral blood, sampled 28 days after the second dose of the MenACWY control vaccine. The receptors come from an adult who received the MenACWY meningococcal vaccine as a control. Each CDR3 is given with its conserved first and last residue. The D gene is left open where the match is weak. Expanded clones are given a class, and other clones once, few, many or no size at all.

TRBV7-2,-,-,TRBJ2-5,CASSLGRGFKETQYF,TGTGCCAGCAGCTTAGGTCGGGGCTTCAAAGAGACCCAGTACTTC
TRBV5-8,-,-,TRBJ1-2,CASSLGSQVNVVDGYTF,TGTGCCAGCAGCTTGGGGAGCCAGGTCAATGTCGTGGATGGCTACACCTTC
TRBV7-2,-,-,TRBJ2-4,CASSLEVIAKNIQYF,TGTGCCAGCAGCTTAGAGGTGATAGCCAAAAACATTCAGTACTTC
TRBV5-4,-,-,TRBJ1-2,CASSPAAVWSGGGYTF,TGTGCCAGCAGCCCGGCGGCTGTTTGGAGCGGTGGTGGCTACACCTTC
TRBV7-4,-,-,TRBJ1-1,CASRPESFF,TGTGCCAGCAGGCCAGAATCTTTCTTT
TRBV5-1,-,-,TRBJ1-6,CASSLFLRSYNSPLHF,TGCGCCAGCAGCTTGTTCCTCCGCTCCTATAATTCACCCCTCCACTTT
TRBV30,-,-,TRBJ2-2,CAWMGALGGTGELFF,TGTGCCTGGATGGGTGCGCTAGGTGGGACCGGGGAGCTGTTTTTT
TRBV19,-,-,TRBJ2-7,CASSAWDRSYEQYF,TGTGCCAGTAGTGCCTGGGACCGATCCTACGAGCAGTACTTC
TRBV11-2,-,TRBD1,TRBJ1-1,CASSLNRGTEAFF,TGTGCCAGCAGCTTAAACAGGGGCACTGAAGCTTTCTTT
TRBV9,once,TRBD2,TRBJ2-3,CASSVGPAGFTDTQYF,TGTGCCAGCAGCGTAGGTCCAGCGGGGTTCACAGATACGCAGTATTTT
TRBV10-2,-,-,TRBJ1-4,CATKGGLREKLFF,TGCGCCACAAAGGGAGGGTTAAGGGAAAAACTGTTTTTT
TRBV10-1,-,-,TRBJ1-5,CASSEVGGSNQPQHF,TGCGCCAGCAGTGAAGTCGGGGGGAGCAATCAGCCCCAGCATTTT